A single sample gave rise to the 23 T cell receptor beta chains below, sequenced in a study of blood T cell repertoires in COVID-19. Method: immunoSEQ multiplex PCR; TCRdb's copy keeps in-frame clones and lacks some. This sample carries approximately 150,000 clones, approximately 90% of them seen once, and the ten largest clones take about 5%. Sequencing was done on a sample of peripheral blood. Receptor source: a man younger than 35 with COVID-19, enrolled during active disease.

This chain connects TRBV7-3 to TRBJ2-3; TRBD2 matches 11 bases. The CDR3 is made up of 17 amino acids. Unmatched junction bases numbered 8, after V lost 4 bases and J lost 2 bases. Germline V gene data show CDR1 as SGHTA and CDR2 as FQGTGA. The CDR3 region has the DNA TGTGCCAGCAGCTCTGGACTAGCGGGTGGGGCCACAGATACGCAGTATTTT. Residues: CASSSGLAGGATDTQYF.

This clone has a single count. Sequence at one end of the junction differs from germline and may be a read error. This chain links TRBV6-2 or TRBV6-3 with TRBJ1-4; tentative D call: TRBD1 (6 bases). This CDR3 region has 15 residues. CDR1 is MNHEY, CDR2 SVGEGT, per germline. CDR3 coding DNA: TGTGCCAGCAGTTACGGGGGGGCGAGAGGTGAAAAACTGCTTTTT. It yields the protein CASSYGGARGEKLLF.

The chain couples TRBV19 to TRBJ2-1, with 8 bases that match TRBD2. The CDR3 runs to 16 residues. Germline assignment: CDR1 LNHDA and CDR2 SQIVND (reference sequence). V was pared by 3 bases and J by 3 bases, with 7 bases of the junction left unmatched. CDR3 residues: CASSITSAGGYNEQFF. Here the CDR3 DNA reads TGTGCCAGTAGTATTACATCGGCGGGAGGCTACAATGAGCAGTTCTTC.

This chain joins TRBV7-3 and TRBJ2-2; TRBD2 aligns across 8 bases. This CDR3 has 18 amino acids. Germline CDR1 is SGHTA and CDR2 is FQGTGA. Germline trimming cut 5 bases from V and 2 bases from J; bases unmatched to any gene: 13. The DNA for the CDR3 is TGTGCCAGCAGCCCCCTTAGGCGAGCGGGAGTTAACACCGGGGAGCTGTTTTTT. Amino acids: CASSPLRRAGVNTGELFF. Full variable domain (remainder filled in from reference TRBV7-3 and TRBJ2-2): GAGVSQTPSNKVTEKGKYVELRCDPISGHTALYWYRQSLGQGPEFLIYFQGTGAADDSGLPNDRFFAVRPEGSVSTLKIQRTERGDSAVYLCASSPLRRAGVNTGELFFGEGSRLTVL.

The chain links TRBV2 to TRBJ2-3; 10 nucleotides align to TRBD1. CDR3 size: 15 residues. V was pared by 6 bases and J by 0 bases, with 3 bases of the junction left unmatched. CDR1 and CDR2 (germline): SNHLY, FYNNEI. The CDR3 bases are TGTGCCAGCAGGGGACAGGGGACCAGCACAGATACGCAGTATTTT. This codes for CASRGQGTSTDTQYF.

J is TRBJ2-5 and V is TRBV11-3; tentatively, D is TRBD2 (6 bases). V lost 5 bases and J lost 5, with 18 bases in between. CDR1 and CDR2 from the germline V gene are SGHNT and YENEEA. The CDR3 covers 15 residues. In DNA form, the CDR3 reads TGTGCCAGCAGCCAGGCGGGACTTGAGTTTGAGACCCAGTACTTC. Amino acids: CASSQAGLEFETQYF.

The rearrangement joins TRBV9 to TRBJ1-1; tentatively, D is TRBD1 (5 bases). This CDR3 has 12 residues. Trimming removed 0 bases at V and 5 bases at J, with 5 bases between. CDR1 is SGDLS and CDR2 is YYNGEE in the germline V gene. CDR3 DNA: TGTGCCAGCAGCGTAGAGGGGACTGAAGCTTTCTTT. This translates into CASSVEGTEAFF.

The genes are TRBV14 and TRBJ1-1, with D possibly being TRBD1 (5 bases). The CDR3 sequence is 13 residues long. Germline loops: CDR1 SGHDN, CDR2 FVKESK. Deletions cut 1 base from V and 4 bases from J, with 7 bases between. The CDR3 is CASSQATGTEAFF. In DNA, the CDR3 is TGTGCCAGCAGCCAAGCCACAGGCACTGAAGCTTTCTTT.

The genes are TRBV19 and TRBJ2-3; 7 nucleotides match TRBD2. Germline-derived CDR1 and CDR2 are LNHDA and SQIVND (reference sequence). With 2 bases clipped from V and 6 bases from J, the junction kept 5 bases outside the gene matches. The CDR3 covers 14 residues. CDR3 residues: CASSIRAGADTQYF. The DNA for the CDR3 is TGTGCCAGTAGTATACGGGCGGGAGCCGATACGCAGTATTTT.

This chain links TRBV20-1 with TRBJ1-2; 7 bases align to TRBD1. The CDR3 consists of 13 residues. With V trimmed by 3 bases and J by 4 bases, 5 bases remained unmatched. In germline, CDR1 is DFQATT, CDR2 SNEGSKA (reference sequence). The CDR3 spells CSASRDSGYGYTF. The CDR3 DNA follows: TGCAGTGCTAGTAGGGACAGCGGCTATGGCTACACCTTC.

V is TRBV27 and J is TRBJ2-1, with a tentative D call TRBD2 (6 bases). The V gene lost 6 bases and the J gene lost 2 bases, with 14 bases spanning the gap. Germline V gives CDR1 MNHEY, CDR2 SMNVEV (reference sequence). The CDR3 extends over 15 amino acids. The CDR3 nucleotides are TGTGCCAGCAGCCCGCCGTGGGGGGCCTACAATGAGCAGTTCTTC. Translation gives CASSPPWGAYNEQFF.

The chain uses TRBV28 and TRBJ2-7, with 9 bases aligning to TRBD1. From germline, CDR1 is MDHEN and CDR2 SYDVKM. This CDR3 is built from 16 residues. V lost 1 base and J lost 2; bases outside the gene matches: 6. CDR3 amino acids: CASSLLSGTGPYEQYF. As DNA, the CDR3 is TGTGCCAGCAGTTTATTATCCGGGACAGGGCCCTACGAGCAGTACTTC.

CDR3 in DNA: TGTGCCAGCAGTCTGTGGACTAGCGGGAACTACGAGCAGTACTTC. Protein product: CASSLWTSGNYEQYF. This sequence joins TRBV28 and TRBJ2-7, with TRBD2 identical over 12 bases. Losses at the gene ends were 5 bases for V and 3 bases for J; bases not matched to a gene: 5. The CDR3 extends over 15 amino acids. The germline gives CDR1 MDHEN, CDR2 SYDVKM.

The V call is TRBV5-4, the J call TRBJ2-2; 13 positions agree with TRBD2. This CDR3 has 17 residues. Trimming took 4 bases from V and 4 from J; bases not matched to a gene: 7. Per germline, CDR1 SGHNT and CDR2 YYREEE (reference sequence). The CDR3: CASSRGLAGRGTGELFF. CDR3 nucleotide sequence: TGTGCCAGCAGCAGGGGACTAGCGGGACGGGGCACCGGGGAGCTGTTTTTT.

The rearrangement links TRBV29-1 to TRBJ2-5, with 9 bases aligning to TRBD1. The CDR3 runs to 16 residues. The V gene's germline CDR1 is SQVTM and CDR2 ANQGSEA. V lost 5 bases, J lost 4 bases, and 14 bases stayed unmatched. In nucleotides, the CDR3 is TGCAGCGTTCGGGGGAAGGGACAGGGAGAGGTAGAGACCCAGTACTTC. Its protein product is CSVRGKGQGEVETQYF.

In regard to this clone: The junction shows a germline mismatch at one end, possibly a read error. J is TRBJ2-7 and V is TRBV6-6, with 11 nucleotides matching TRBD2. CDR3 length: 12 residues. Germline lookup yields CDR1 MNHNY and CDR2 SVGAGI (reference sequence). The CDR3 DNA follows: TGTGCCAGCAGTTACTCCACTAGCGGGAGCGACTTC. Translation: CASSYSTSGSDF.

This chain uses TRBV27 with TRBJ1-5, with 9 bases fitting TRBD1. V shed 4 bases, J shed 3 bases, and the junction held 10 bases outside the gene matches. This CDR3 contains 17 residues. Germline-derived CDR1 and CDR2 are MNHEY and SMNVEV (reference sequence). The CDR3 nucleotides read TGTGCCAGCAGTTCCTCCGGGACAGGGCCCTACAATCAGCCCCAGCATTTT. This sequence encodes CASSSSGTGPYNQPQHF.

This chain links TRBV6-4 with TRBJ2-3; 10 nucleotides align to TRBD2. Germline V CDR1 and CDR2: MRHNA, SNTAGT. J gave up 4 bases and V 6 bases, and 4 bases lay outside the gene matches. The CDR3 sequence is 14 residues long. The CDR3 region has the DNA TGTGCCAGCAGGCCTAGCGGGAGATCAGATACGCAGTATTTT. Its translation is CASRPSGRSDTQYF.

V and J are TRBV9 and TRBJ1-5; 8 bases match TRBD1. The CDR3 has 17 amino acids. V dropped 4 bases and J dropped 1; count of bases not matched to a gene: 10. CDR1 is SGDLS and CDR2 is YYNGEE in the germline V gene. The CDR3 DNA reads as TGTGCCAGCAGCACCCTCGGGACAGGCCTCAGCAATCAGCCCCAGCATTTT. This gives the protein CASSTLGTGLSNQPQHF.

This clone appeared once. The chain joins TRBV3-1 (or the pseudogene TRBV3-2) to TRBJ2-6, with 11 bases that match TRBD2. Trimming at V came to 0 bases and at J to 4 bases, leaving 11 bases not matched to a gene. Germline V gene data show CDR1 as LGHDT and CDR2 as YNNKEL (reference sequence). The length of the CDR3 is 20 residues. CDR3 DNA: TGTGCCAGCAGCCAAGATCCCACTAGCGGGAGCTCAGACGGGGCCAACGTCCTGACTTTC. Translating it yields CASSQDPTSGSSDGANVLTF.

In its sample, this clone was seen once. The genes are TRBV19 and TRBJ2-2; D possibly corresponds to TRBD1 (6 bases). Germline lookup yields CDR1 LNHDA and CDR2 SQIVND (reference sequence). The germline V and J ends were trimmed by 5 bases and 1 base, with 8 bases remaining between them. The CDR3 loop spans 14 amino acids. DNA for the CDR3: TGTGCCAGTAGTTCAGGGGTGAACACCGGGGAGCTGTTTTTT. Translation gives CASSSGVNTGELFF.

J is TRBJ2-1 and V is TRBV10-3, with 8 bases lining up with TRBD1. CDR3 length: 15 residues. CDR1 is ENHRY, CDR2 SYGVKD, per germline. V gave up 3 bases and J gave up 3 bases; unmatched junction bases: 4. CDR3 nucleotide sequence: TGTGCCATCAGTGATACAGGGGGAGACTACAATGAGCAGTTCTTC. This codes for CAISDTGGDYNEQFF.

This chain connects TRBV4-3 to TRBJ2-7; 11 bases fit TRBD2. The CDR3 runs to 14 residues. The germline gives CDR1 LGHNA, CDR2 YSLEER. Trimming at V came to 4 bases and at J to 7 bases, leaving 6 bases not matched to a gene. In nucleotides, the CDR3 is TGCGCCAGCAGCCCTCTCATAGCGGGAGGGGAGCAGTACTTC. Encoded protein: CASSPLIAGGEQYF.